These 19 T cell receptor beta chains came from one sample sequenced in a study of T cells in tumors and immune-related adverse events. Profiling relied on immunoSEQ multiplex PCR, and the TCRdb table lists in-frame clones only, not all of them. This repertoire shows approximately 4,600 clones, 65% found once; its top ten account for less than 7.5%. Sample: gut tissue, taken from a patient treated with anti-PD-1 therapy. All receptors derive from a female donor with metastatic renal cell carcinoma.

This chain uses TRBV18 with TRBJ2-7, with 7 bases that match TRBD2. Germline V gene lookup returns CDR1 KGHSH and CDR2 LQKENI. The CDR3 is 13 amino acids. Trimming took 1 base from V and 5 from J; bases not matched to a gene: 2. This CDR3 reads CASSPQGRDEQYF. The CDR3 region has the DNA TGTGCCAGCTCACCACAGGGGAGGGACGAGCAGTACTTC.

This chain links TRBV13 with TRBJ2-3; 8 bases map to TRBD2. The V segment lost 5 bases and the J segment 2 bases; nucleotides outside the gene matches: 12. The V gene's germline CDR1 is PRHDT and CDR2 FYEKMQ (reference sequence). This CDR3 has 17 residues. CDR3 protein: CASSPASGSFFTDTQYF. Written as DNA, the CDR3 is TGTGCCAGCAGCCCTGCTAGCGGGTCCTTCTTCACAGATACGCAGTATTTT. The whole variable domain, remainder taken from reference TRBV13 and TRBJ2-3, is AAGVIQSPRHLIKEKRETATLKCYPIPRHDTVYWYQQGPGQDPQFLISFYEKMQSDKGSIPDRFSAQQFSDYHSELNMSSLELGDSALYFCASSPASGSFFTDTQYFGPGTRLTVL.

The CDR3 nucleotides read TGTGCCAGCAGCTTAGGGAGGGGGAGAACCGAAAAACTGTTTTTT. Protein: CASSLGRGRTEKLFF. J is TRBJ1-4 and V is TRBV7-9, with TRBD1 as a possible D gene (6 bases). V was shortened by 1 base and J by 8 bases, with 14 bases between the two germline ends. Germline V CDR1 and CDR2: SEHNR, FQNEAQ (reference sequence). The CDR3 covers 15 residues.

In its sample, this clone was seen a few times. V gene TRBV5-1 combines with J gene TRBJ2-1; 15 bases are shared with TRBD2. The V gene's germline CDR1 is SGHRS and CDR2 YFSETQ. The length of the CDR3 is 17 residues. V was pared by 5 bases and J by 6 bases, with 9 bases of the junction left unmatched. CDR3 in DNA: TGCGCCAGCAGAGAAGGGACTAGCGGGAGGCTATTCAATGAGCAGTTCTTC. It yields the protein CASREGTSGRLFNEQFF.

This sequence joins TRBV10-3 and TRBJ1-3; 9 bases agree with TRBD1. Germline assignment: CDR1 ENHRY and CDR2 SYGVKD. V lost 10 bases to trimming and J lost 6 bases; unmatched junction nucleotides: 7. The CDR3 is made up of 13 amino acids. The CDR3 nucleotides are TGTGCCACGAAAGGGACAGGGACAAACACCATATATTTT. It yields the protein CATKGTGTNTIYF.

This clone was found once. The chain carries TRBV10-2 and TRBJ2-1; D unclear. The CDR3 is 15 residues long. CDR1 is WSHSY, CDR2 SAAADI, per germline. V was clipped by 3 bases and J by 1 base, with 10 bases between them. CDR3 residues: CASSDNRASYNEQFF. The DNA of the CDR3 is TGCGCCAGCAGTGATAATAGGGCTTCCTACAATGAGCAGTTCTTC.

The V and J genes are TRBV5-3 and TRBJ2-3; TRBD1 agrees at 8 bases. TRBV5-3 counts as an open reading frame of uncertain function. This CDR3 is built from 18 residues. The J segment lost 0 bases and the V segment lost 0 bases, leaving 9 bases of the junction unmatched. In nucleotides, the CDR3 is TGTGCCAGAAGCTTGGCACCGCCGGGACAGGCTAGCACAGATACGCAGTATTTT. It encodes CARSLAPPGQASTDTQYF.

The rearrangement uses TRBV18 and TRBJ2-7; 14 nucleotides agree with TRBD2. The CDR3 extends over 17 amino acids. The trim removed 3 bases at V and 5 bases at J, leaving 9 bases unmatched. CDR1 is KGHSH and CDR2 is LQKENI in the germline V gene. CDR3 sequence reads: CASSPPRTSGRSHEQYF. DNA for the CDR3: TGTGCCAGCTCACCCCCTCGGACTAGCGGGAGGTCCCACGAGCAGTACTTC.

This clone showed up just once. At one of its ends the junction is not consistent with the germline gene, which may arise from a read error. This sequence joins TRBV7-6 and TRBJ2-3; 7 positions match TRBD2. The CDR3 sequence is 15 residues long. The germline gives CDR1 SGHVS, CDR2 FNYEAQ. CDR3 in amino acids: CASAIGLGHADTQYF. CDR3 coding DNA: TGTGCCAGCGCTATTGGACTAGGGCATGCGGATACACAGTATTTT.

The chain couples TRBV7-6 to TRBJ2-3, with D possibly being TRBD2 (6 bases). This CDR3 contains 14 residues. From germline, CDR1 is SGHVS and CDR2 FNYEAQ. V was pared by 3 bases and J by 2 bases, with 9 bases between. CDR3 loop: CASSFAGNTDTQYF. In nucleotides, the CDR3 is TGTGCCAGCAGCTTCGCGGGAAACACAGATACGCAGTATTTT.

The genes are TRBV7-2 and TRBJ1-5; 7 bases line up with TRBD1. CDR3 length: 17 amino acids. Germline-derived CDR1 and CDR2 are SGHTA and FQGNSA. J lost 2 bases, V lost 5 bases, and 12 bases had no gene match. The CDR3 nucleotides read TGTGCCAGCAGCCTACAAAGACAGGGTATAGGCAATCAGCCCCAGCATTTT. It is translated as CASSLQRQGIGNQPQHF.

The chain has TRBV5-1 and TRBJ2-7; 7 nucleotides line up with TRBD2. The germline V gene encodes CDR1 SGHRS and CDR2 YFSETQ. V lost 0 bases, J lost 2 bases, and 2 bases stayed unmatched. The CDR3 has 14 amino acids. This CDR3 is CASSLGSGTYEQYF. The CDR3 nucleotides are TGCGCCAGCAGCTTGGGGAGCGGGACCTACGAGCAGTACTTC.

The V gene is TRBV2, the J gene TRBJ2-5; D is undetermined. V was clipped by 1 base and J by 4 bases, with 10 bases between them. The CDR3 extends over 14 amino acids. In germline, CDR1 is SNHLY, CDR2 FYNNEI. CDR3 sequence: CASSEGWLGETQYF. The DNA for the CDR3 is TGTGCCAGCAGTGAAGGGTGGTTAGGAGAGACCCAGTACTTC.

The chain uses TRBV7-9 and TRBJ2-1, with 7 nucleotides matching TRBD2. Trimming removed 8 bases from V and 2 bases from J; junction bases left unmatched: 0. The germline CDR1 and CDR2 sequences are SEHNR and FQNEAQ (reference sequence). The CDR3 runs 12 residues. CDR3 region: CASGGAYNEQFF. The CDR3 nucleotides are TGTGCCAGCGGGGGGGCCTACAATGAGCAGTTCTTC.

CDR3 amino acids: CASSPGGSTEAFF. CDR3 nucleotides: TGTGCCAGCAGCCCTGGCGGCAGCACTGAAGCTTTCTTT. The chain employs TRBV7-2 and TRBJ1-1, with D unclear. V lost 5 bases, J lost 4 bases, and 11 bases lay in between. This CDR3 contains 13 residues. The germline V gene encodes CDR1 SGHTA and CDR2 FQGNSA. The whole variable domain, filled in from reference TRBV7-2 and TRBJ1-1, reads GAGVSQSPSNKVTEKGKDVELRCDPISGHTALYWYRQSLGQGLEFLIYFQGNSAPDKSGLPSDRFSAERTGGSVSTLTIQRTQQEDSAVYLCASSPGGSTEAFFGQGTRLTVV.

This clone is categorized as medium-sized. This rearrangement joins TRBV5-5 to TRBJ2-5; D may be TRBD2 (5 bases). V lost 3 bases to trimming and J lost 2 bases, with 11 bases between them. The germline gives CDR1 SGHKS, CDR2 YYEKEE (reference sequence). The CDR3 runs to 14 residues. The DNA for the CDR3 is TGTGCCAGCAGCTCCGGCGGGCAGCAAGAGACCCAGTACTTC. This translates into CASSSGGQQETQYF.

The chain joins TRBV10-3 to TRBJ1-4, with D tentatively TRBD1 (5 bases). This CDR3 region has 15 residues. Trimming pared 0 bases from V and 8 bases from J, leaving 13 bases between. Germline V gives CDR1 ENHRY, CDR2 SYGVKD. The CDR3: CAISESQGWDEKLFF. The CDR3 nucleotides are TGTGCCATCAGTGAGTCTCAGGGTTGGGACGAAAAACTGTTTTTT.

This chain links TRBV28 with TRBJ1-1; the match to TRBD1 covers 9 bases. V trimming: 0 bases; J trimming: 4 bases; junction bases outside the gene matches: 3. This CDR3 has 15 residues. Germline-derived CDR1 and CDR2 are MDHEN and SYDVKM. CDR3 bases: TGTGCCAGCAGTTTATGGGGACAGGGCAGCACTGAAGCTTTCTTT. It encodes CASSLWGQGSTEAFF.

This clone was counted a single time. The chain combines TRBV4-3 with TRBJ2-2, with D maybe TRBD1 (6 bases). Germline CDR1 and CDR2: LGHNA and YSLEER. V lost 4 bases and J lost 0, with 15 bases in between. The CDR3 length is 17 residues. CDR3 coding DNA: TGCGCCAGCAGCCCACGCGGACAGATCGCGAACACCGGGGAGCTGTTTTTT. This codes for CASSPRGQIANTGELFF.